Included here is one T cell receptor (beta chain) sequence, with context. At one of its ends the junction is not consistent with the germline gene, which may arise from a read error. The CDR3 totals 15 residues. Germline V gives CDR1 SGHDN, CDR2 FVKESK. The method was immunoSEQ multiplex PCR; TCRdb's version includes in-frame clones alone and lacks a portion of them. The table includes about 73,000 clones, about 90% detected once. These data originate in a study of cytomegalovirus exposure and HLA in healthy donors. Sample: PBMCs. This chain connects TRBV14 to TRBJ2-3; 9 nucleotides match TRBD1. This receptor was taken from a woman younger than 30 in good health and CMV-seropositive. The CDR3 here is CASTQGGQGTDTQYF. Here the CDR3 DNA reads TGTGCCAGCACCCAAGGGGGACAGGGAACAGATACGCAGTATTTT.